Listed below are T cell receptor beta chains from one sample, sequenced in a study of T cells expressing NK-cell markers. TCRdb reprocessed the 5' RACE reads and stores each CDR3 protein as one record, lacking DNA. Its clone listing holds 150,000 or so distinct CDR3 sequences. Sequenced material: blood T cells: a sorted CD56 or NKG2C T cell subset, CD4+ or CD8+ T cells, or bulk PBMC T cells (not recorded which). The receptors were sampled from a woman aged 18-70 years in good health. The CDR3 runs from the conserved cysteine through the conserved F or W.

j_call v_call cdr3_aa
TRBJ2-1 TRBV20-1 CSATWTSGRTNEQFF
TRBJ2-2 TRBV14 CASSQDGYTGELFF
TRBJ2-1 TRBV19 CASGTGIREQFF
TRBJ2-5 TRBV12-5 CASVRFQETQYF
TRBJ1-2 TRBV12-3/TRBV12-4 CASSWGQGASGYTF
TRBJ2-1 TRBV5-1 CASSLIWDGGNEQFF
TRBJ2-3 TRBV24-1 CATSDPTSVADTQYF
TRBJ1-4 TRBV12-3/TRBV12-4 CASSSSRVSQEKLFF
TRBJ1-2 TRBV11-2 CASTPTGDRGGYTF
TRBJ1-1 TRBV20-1 CSVGQGTEAFF
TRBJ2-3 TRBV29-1 CSVSPGTDTQYF
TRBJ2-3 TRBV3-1 CASSQARDIGPTQYF
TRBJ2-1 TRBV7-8 CASSLEGSRGFSYNEQFF
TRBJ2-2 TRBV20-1 CSARRTGVTGELFF
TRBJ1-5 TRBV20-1 CSARLGMGQPQHF
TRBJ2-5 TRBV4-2 CASSQAGTRGEETQYF
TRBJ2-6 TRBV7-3 CASSPRQGGYVVGNVLTF
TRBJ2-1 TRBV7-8 CASSTPTGGSYNEQFF
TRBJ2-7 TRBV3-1 CASSQGPTSGRIGEQYF
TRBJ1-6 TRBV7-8 CASSHGQGGSPLHF
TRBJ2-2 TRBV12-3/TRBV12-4 CASSLRRQGGTGELFF
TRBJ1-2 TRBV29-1 CSVVIVTGGYTF
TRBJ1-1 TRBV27 CASSFGRSLNTEAFF
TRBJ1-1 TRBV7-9 CASSPKGAGGTEAFF
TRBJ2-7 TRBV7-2 CASSSLGTSYEQYF
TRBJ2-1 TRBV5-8 CASGYRGRHNHPNEQFF
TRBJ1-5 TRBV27 CASSLGGGYNQPQHF
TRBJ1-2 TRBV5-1 CASSLAGRDGYTF
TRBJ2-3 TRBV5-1 CASSLTPASDTQYF
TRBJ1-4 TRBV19 CASSMLGGSTNEKLFF
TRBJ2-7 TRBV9 CASSKTSGTGVYEQYF
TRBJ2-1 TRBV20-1 CSANKRGRYNEQFF
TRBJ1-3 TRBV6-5 CASSYGGGRAGNTIYF
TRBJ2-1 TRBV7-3 CASSLRGGPTYNEQFF
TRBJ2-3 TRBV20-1 CSVGRPTDTQYF
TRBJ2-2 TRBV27 CASSFGQGHTGELFF
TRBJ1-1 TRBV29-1 CSVDVGGRYAFF
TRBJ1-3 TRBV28 CASSSGQGGFGGNTIYF
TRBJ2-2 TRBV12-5 CASAVGQANTGELFF
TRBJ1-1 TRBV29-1 CSVETGNTEAFF
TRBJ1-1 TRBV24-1 CATSEGQNTEAFF
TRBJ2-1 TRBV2 CASSVDRVPYNEQFF
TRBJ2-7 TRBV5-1 CASSLGGGGYEQYF
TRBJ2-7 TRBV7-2 CASSLSPGGKYEQYF